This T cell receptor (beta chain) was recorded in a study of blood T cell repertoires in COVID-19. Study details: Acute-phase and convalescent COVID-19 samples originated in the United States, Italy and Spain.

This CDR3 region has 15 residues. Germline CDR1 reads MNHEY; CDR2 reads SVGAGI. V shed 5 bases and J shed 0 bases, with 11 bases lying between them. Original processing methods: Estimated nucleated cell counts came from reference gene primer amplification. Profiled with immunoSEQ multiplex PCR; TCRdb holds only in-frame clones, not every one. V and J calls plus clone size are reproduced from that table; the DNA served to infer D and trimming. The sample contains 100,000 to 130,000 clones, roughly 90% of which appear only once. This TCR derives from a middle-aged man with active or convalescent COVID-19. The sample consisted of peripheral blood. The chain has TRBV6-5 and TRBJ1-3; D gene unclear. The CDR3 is CASSRTTSSGNTIYF. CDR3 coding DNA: TGTGCCAGCAGTCGAACTACTAGCTCTGGAAACACCATATATTTT.